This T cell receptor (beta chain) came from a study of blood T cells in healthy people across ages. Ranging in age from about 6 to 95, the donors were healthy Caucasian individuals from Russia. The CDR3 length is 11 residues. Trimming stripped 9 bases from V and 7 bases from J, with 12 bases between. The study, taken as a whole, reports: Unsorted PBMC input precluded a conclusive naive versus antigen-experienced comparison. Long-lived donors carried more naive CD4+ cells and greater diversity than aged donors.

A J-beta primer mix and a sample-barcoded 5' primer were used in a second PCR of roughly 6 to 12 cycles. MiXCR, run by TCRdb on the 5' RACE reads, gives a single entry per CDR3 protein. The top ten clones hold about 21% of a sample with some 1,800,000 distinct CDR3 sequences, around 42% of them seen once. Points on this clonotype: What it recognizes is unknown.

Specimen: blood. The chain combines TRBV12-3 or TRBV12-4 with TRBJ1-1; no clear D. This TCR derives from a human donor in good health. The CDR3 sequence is CASGVTVEAFF. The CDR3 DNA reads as TGTGCCAGTGGGGTTACGGTTGAAGCTTTCTTT.